This paragraph covers one T cell receptor (beta chain) sequence. Its antigen is currently not known. The germline V gene provides CDR1 SGHRS and CDR2 YFSETQ. Its CDR3 holds 18 amino acids, cysteine through phenylalanine. No DNA sequence was recorded. The sample comes from a study of monozygotic twins with inflammatory bowel disease (dated by TCRdb to 2018 to 2020). At the level of the whole study: A total of roughly 28 monozygotic twin pairs were included in the full study, comprising nine German pairs (four IBD-concordant, five IBD-discordant) and 19 IBD-discordant Danish pairs. Each individual had, on average, about 151 000 unique TCRalpha sequences and 181 000 unique TCRbeta sequences available for analysis. Disease-associated traits were sought mainly through comparisons between IBD patients and their genetically identical healthy co-twins within discordant pairs. Results the study describes overall, beyond this receptor: No single strong signal or clonotype linked to IBD turned up in the results, so the idea that one exists was not supported. Fewer clonotypes were shared with other individuals by IBD patients than by healthy twins, most markedly in patients showing signs of disease activity. Concordant and discordant twins showed no difference in repertoire similarity, possibly because of limited statistical power. The analysis was unable to tell apart different T cell subtypes. Background noise and inter-individual variability may have been introduced into the repertoires by the differing immunosuppressive treatments among patients. TCRbeta repertoire diversity, by inverse Simpson index, was decreased in IBD patients compared with their healthy co-twins.

The library relied on 5' RACE. For each TCR library, approximately 3.5 ug of total RNA was used. For each sample, cDNA synthesis with SMARTScribe reverse transcriptase was split into eight separate reactions. Unique molecular identifiers containing a 6-nucleotide sample barcode were introduced through template switching during cDNA synthesis. TCRalpha and TCRbeta cDNA was amplified in two nested PCRs of roughly 16 and 10 cycles, and bead purification was carried out after each PCR. Before amplification, cDNA was treated with uracil DNA-glycosylase and purified using the QIAquick PCR purification kit. The second PCR added Illumina TruSeq-compatible adapters along with sample-specific barcodes. TapeStation and Qubit were used to check library quality and concentration, and 5 to 6.5 ng of each library went into the pool. Pooled libraries were sequenced on an Illumina HiSeq2500 single-index Rapid Run with 2 x 100 bp reads and custom sequencing primers. On the authors' methods: UMI-based consensus assembly with MiGEC version 1.2.6 was used to correct PCR and sequencing errors. MiXCR version 2.1.1 was used for V(D)J alignment, clonotype assembly and CDR3 extraction. Normalisation of gene usage, clonotype sharing and MAIT/NKT TCR abundance was achieved by analysing the top 1000, 10 000 and 20 000 clonotypes per sample. Diversity was computed as the inverse Simpson index with the vegan R package after downsampling to 27 000 UMIs. Statistical testing used paired Mann-Whitney U tests on the discordant twin pairs and applied Benjamini-Hochberg correction for multiple testing. The reads went through TCRdb reprocessing, and each CDR3 protein sequence gets one entry with no DNA. TCRdb, not the original authors, processed these V and J calls. Per the sample table, the count is approximately 420,000 distinct CDR3 sequences. The top ten hold more than 2% of the sample.

From each donor, a roughly 2.6 ml peripheral blood sample was collected into PAXgene tubes and stored at -80 degrees C. Without T cell sorting, total RNA was isolated from whole blood using the PAXgene blood miRNA kit on an automated QIAcube. Peripheral blood from monozygotic twin pairs, either concordant or discordant for inflammatory bowel disease, underwent deep TCRalpha and TCRbeta repertoire profiling that used unique molecular barcoding. Smoking habits were recorded for all twin pairs, with individuals classified as current, former or never smokers. The sample was blood. This clonotype was obtained from a human donor with ulcerative colitis or Crohn's disease, or a healthy co-twin of an affected twin (not recorded which). The chain was built from TRBV5-1 and TRBJ1-4; TCRdb designates TRBD1, a call that cannot be tested without DNA. CDR3 protein: CASSLASTGSATNEKLFF. The reference TRBV5-1 and TRBJ1-4 proteins fill in what lies around the CDR3, so the full variable domain reads KAGVTQTPRYLIKTRGQQVTLSCSPISGHRSVSWYQQTPGQGLQFLFEYFSETQRNKGNFPGRFSGRQFSNSRSEMNVSTLELGDSALYLCASSLASTGSATNEKLFFGSGTQLSVL.